This TCR beta chain was sequenced in a study of Ad26.COV2.S vaccination and SARS-CoV-2 variants. Treatment indicated: some 20 received Ad26.COV2.S at low or high dose, single or two shots; 5 received placebo; per-sample allocation not given. Collection of the samples took place on day 63 after the first injection of vaccine or placebo. Per germline, CDR1 MNHEY and CDR2 SVGAGI. This CDR3 spans 13 amino acids. Deletions cut 5 bases from V and 3 bases from J, with 10 bases between. Data came from immunoSEQ multiplex PCR; TCRdb stores just in-frame clones and leaves some out. Of 350,000 to 400,000 clones listed, around 85% are singletons.

Here the sequenced sample was peripheral blood, taken in a trial of Ad26.COV2.S vaccine versus placebo. The chain joins TRBV6-5 to TRBJ1-2, with D possibly TRBD1 on 5 matching bases. The clonotype comes from a person aged 18-60 years who received the Ad26.COV2.S COVID-19 vaccine or a placebo. CDR3 in amino acids: CASSPQGDYGYTF. CDR3 sequence (DNA): TGTGCCAGCAGTCCGCAGGGTGACTATGGCTACACCTTC.